This T cell receptor beta chain was documented in a study of shared clonotypes between healthy human individuals. Germline trimming cut 4 bases from V and 4 bases from J; bases unmatched to any gene: 11. This CDR3 spans 16 amino acids. Germline CDR1 and CDR2: SEHNR and FQNEAQ (reference sequence). Turning to this clone: Its specificity is not known.

Study conclusions and caveats: Shared clonotypes: about 4.6% naive CD4, around 3.4% naive CD8, 2.3% memory CD4, 0.4% to 0.45% memory CD8. As a rule, naive subsets had a larger estimated richness than memory subsets.

At a deep level, the assay was run. Measured with immunoSEQ multiplex PCR; TCRdb has only the in-frame clones, and not every one. The profile shows some 690,000 clones, roughly 87% of them singletons. This receptor was taken from a man younger than 35 in good health. Some clones in this sample may be carry-over from other donors' samples. The chain has TRBV7-9 and TRBJ2-3, with 7 bases that match TRBD2. Specimen: memory CD8+ T cells from PBMCs. The subset is: CD45RO+ cells pooled with CCR7-negative TemRA cells. This CDR3 reads CASSSLVAGRSDTQYF. The CDR3 nucleotides are TGTGCCAGCAGCTCCCTAGTAGCGGGTCGGTCAGATACGCAGTATTTT.